This T cell receptor (beta chain) was sequenced during a study of neurological immune-mediated disorders. For this clonotype: A read error is possible here, since a much larger clone lies one base away.

As for time point: technical triplicate 1. It was from 2 million PBMCs stored at -80 C that the unsorted libraries were obtained. TCRdb ran MiXCR on the 5' RACE reads and lists one entry per CDR3 protein. Of about 38,000 distinct CDR3 sequences in the sample, 8.5% to 14% are singletons; the top ten hold about 4%. The CDR3 extends over 15 amino acids. V dropped 3 bases and J dropped 1 base, with 12 bases sitting between them. The sequence was collected from a man between 60 and 70 years old with HTLV-1-associated myelopathy (HAM/TSP). What was sequenced was PBMCs. The chain recombines TRBV12-3 or TRBV12-4 with TRBJ1-1; D gene unclear. CDR3 in amino acids: CASSFGPVTNTEAFF. CDR3 bases: TGTGCCAGCAGTTTTGGCCCGGTAACGAACACTGAAGCTTTCTTT.